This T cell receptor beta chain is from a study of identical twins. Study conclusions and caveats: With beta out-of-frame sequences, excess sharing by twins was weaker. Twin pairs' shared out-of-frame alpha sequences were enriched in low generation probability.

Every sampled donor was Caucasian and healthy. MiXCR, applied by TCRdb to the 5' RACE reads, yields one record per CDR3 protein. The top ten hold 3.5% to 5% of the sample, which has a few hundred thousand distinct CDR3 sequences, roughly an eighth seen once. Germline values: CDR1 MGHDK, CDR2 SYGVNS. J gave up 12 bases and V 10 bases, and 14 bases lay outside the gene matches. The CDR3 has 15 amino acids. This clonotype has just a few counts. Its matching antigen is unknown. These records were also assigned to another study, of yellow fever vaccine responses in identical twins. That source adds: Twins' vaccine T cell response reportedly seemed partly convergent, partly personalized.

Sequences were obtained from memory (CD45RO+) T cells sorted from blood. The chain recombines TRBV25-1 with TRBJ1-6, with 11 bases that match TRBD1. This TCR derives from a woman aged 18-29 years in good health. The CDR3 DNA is TGTGCCACCGCACCGGACAGGGGGCGAGGACTACCCCTCCACTTT. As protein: CATAPDRGRGLPLHF.